These T cell receptor beta chains were read from a single sample in a study of cytotoxic CD8 clonotypes in ibrutinib-treated CLL. The assay was immunoSEQ multiplex PCR, and TCRdb's table has in-frame clones only and misses some. Of fewer than 100,000 clones listed, 79% are singletons. The sample consisted of PBMCs, taken after 12 months of ibrutinib treatment. The origin of the receptors is a human donor with chronic lymphocytic leukemia. CDR3s leave out the opening cysteine and the closing phenylalanine or tryptophan.

TRBV5-1,TRBJ2-1,ASSLYGTGVGEQF
TRBV19,TRBJ2-1,ASSRLAGANEQF
TRBV10-3,TRBJ2-3,ATASGGRTSSTDTQY
TRBV6-1,TRBJ2-2,ASSEQGWNTGELF
TRBV5-1,TRBJ2-7,ASSLGDRGYEQY
TRBV2,TRBJ2-1,ATQEGGEQF
TRBV11-2,TRBJ2-5,ASSPVGGGGTQY
TRBV27,TRBJ2-5,ASRLSGGETQY
TRBV28,TRBJ2-7,ASRTGHYYEQY
TRBV7-6,TRBJ2-3,ASSLMPSTDTQY
TRBV19,TRBJ1-2,ASTPRGGGRDYGYT
TRBV19,TRBJ1-5,ASRDRGNSNQPQH
TRBV6-4,TRBJ1-1,ASSDSRSTPNTEAF
TRBV5-1,TRBJ2-3,ASSATGGPTDTQY
TRBV6-5,TRBJ1-5,ASSPTGGGQPQH
TRBV6-4,TRBJ2-1,ASSVAGSDSYNEQF
TRBV28,TRBJ1-5,ASSPYSNQPQH
TRBV6-1,TRBJ1-1,ASSDGWGRGTPEAF
TRBV19,TRBJ2-3,ASSMAQGSGTDTQY
TRBV19,TRBJ2-5,ASSMWTGESQETQY
TRBV6-5,TRBJ2-7,ASSYRREQY
TRBV5-5,TRBJ2-7,ASSFVYEQY
TRBV7-9,TRBJ2-3,ASSPRGPDTQY
TRBV5-1,TRBJ1-6,ASSLAPQGANSPLH
TRBV7-6,TRBJ2-3,ASSLAGRGTPDTQY
TRBV28,TRBJ2-7,ASSPSRGGGGSNEQY
TRBV28,TRBJ1-2,ASSPQGTEGGNYGYT
TRBV6-6,TRBJ2-3,ASTAGVGAHDTQY
TRBV5-1,TRBJ2-6,ASSPRGEVPGANVLT
TRBV9,TRBJ2-5,ASSVVGTGGGETQY
TRBV7-3,TRBJ2-5,ASSLSGTIQETQY
TRBV19,TRBJ1-1,ASSPGGRLNTEAF
TRBV2,TRBJ1-1,ASSEQGITEAF
TRBV28,TRBJ2-3,ASSSPDRARAVY
TRBV29-1,TRBJ1-4,SVGKAGTANEKLF
TRBV28,TRBJ2-1,ASSDYNEQF
TRBV10-3,TRBJ2-3,AISESTLAGTDTQY